The present T cell receptor (beta chain) was sequenced within a study of CD8+CD57+ T cells in acquired aplastic anemia. Across the study: Sorted CD4+ and CD8+ cells gave a mean 3.2 ug DNA, range 0.2 to 27.4 ug. Study conclusions and caveats: Sharing between patients and controls was observed for over 25 CD8+ CDR3 sequences. Controls and patients did not differ significantly in CD8+ Simpson's diversity.

Genomic DNA constituted the template upon which TCR beta VDJ and CDR3 profiling was performed. TCRdb re-called the reads through MiXCR, storing one row per CDR3 protein. The table shows roughly 500,000 distinct CDR3 sequences, with approximately 32% occurring only once. This clonotype showed up just a few times. Its antigen is undetermined. Mismatch with germline at one junction end may stem from a read error. For sequencing, patients were chosen who had shown expansion of CD8+CD57+ cells by flow cytometry. The study sampled blood from patients who had received no therapy. Germline values: CDR1 KGHDR, CDR2 SFDVKD. This CDR3 region has 16 residues.

V usage is TRBV24-1 and J usage is TRBJ1-2, with D tentatively TRBD1 (5 bases). The source material was sorted CD4+, CD8+, or CD8+CD57+ T cells (not recorded which) from PBMCs. This receptor was taken from a human donor with aplastic anemia. CDR3: CASSLTRGSISYGYTF. CDR3 bases: TGTGCCAGCAGTTTAACCCGGGGGTCGATCAGCTATGGCTACACCTTC.